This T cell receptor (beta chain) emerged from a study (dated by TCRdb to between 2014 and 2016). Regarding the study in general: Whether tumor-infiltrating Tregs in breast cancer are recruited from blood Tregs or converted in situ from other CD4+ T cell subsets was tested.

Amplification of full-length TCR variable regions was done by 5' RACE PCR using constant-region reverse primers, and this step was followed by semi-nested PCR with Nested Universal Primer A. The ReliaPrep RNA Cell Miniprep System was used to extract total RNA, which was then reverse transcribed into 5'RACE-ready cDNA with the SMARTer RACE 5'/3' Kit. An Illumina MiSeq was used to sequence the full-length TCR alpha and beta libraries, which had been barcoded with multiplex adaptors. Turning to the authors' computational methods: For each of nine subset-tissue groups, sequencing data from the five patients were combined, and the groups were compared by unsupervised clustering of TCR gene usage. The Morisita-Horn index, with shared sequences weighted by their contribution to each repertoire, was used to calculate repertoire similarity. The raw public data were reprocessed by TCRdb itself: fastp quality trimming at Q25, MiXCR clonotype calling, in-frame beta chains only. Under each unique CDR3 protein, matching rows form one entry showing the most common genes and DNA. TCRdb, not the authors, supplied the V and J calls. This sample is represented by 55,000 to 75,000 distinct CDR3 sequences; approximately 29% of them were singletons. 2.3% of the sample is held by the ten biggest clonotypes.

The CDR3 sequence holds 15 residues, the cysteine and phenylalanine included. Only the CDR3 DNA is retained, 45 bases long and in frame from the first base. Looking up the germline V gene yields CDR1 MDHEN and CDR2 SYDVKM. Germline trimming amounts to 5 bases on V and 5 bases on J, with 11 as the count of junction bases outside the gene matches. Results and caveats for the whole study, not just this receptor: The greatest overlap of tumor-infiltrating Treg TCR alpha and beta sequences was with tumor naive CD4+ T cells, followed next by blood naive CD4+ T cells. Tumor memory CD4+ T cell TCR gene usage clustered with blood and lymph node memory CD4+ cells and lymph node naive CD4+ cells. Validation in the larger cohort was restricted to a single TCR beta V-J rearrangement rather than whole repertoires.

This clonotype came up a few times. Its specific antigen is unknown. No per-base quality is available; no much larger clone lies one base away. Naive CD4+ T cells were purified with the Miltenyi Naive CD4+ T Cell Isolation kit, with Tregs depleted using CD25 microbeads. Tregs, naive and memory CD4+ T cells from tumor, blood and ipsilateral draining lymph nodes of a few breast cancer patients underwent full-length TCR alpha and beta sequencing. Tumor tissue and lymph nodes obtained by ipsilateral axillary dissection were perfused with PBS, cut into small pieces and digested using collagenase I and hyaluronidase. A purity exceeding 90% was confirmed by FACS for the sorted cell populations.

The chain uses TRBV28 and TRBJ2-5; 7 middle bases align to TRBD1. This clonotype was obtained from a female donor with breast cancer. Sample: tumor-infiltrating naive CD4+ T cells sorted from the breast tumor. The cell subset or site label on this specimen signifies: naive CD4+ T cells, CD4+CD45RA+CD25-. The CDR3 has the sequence CASSTARRGRETQYF. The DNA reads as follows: TGTGCCAGCAGTACCGCCCGAAGGGGGCGGGAGACCCAGTACTTC.